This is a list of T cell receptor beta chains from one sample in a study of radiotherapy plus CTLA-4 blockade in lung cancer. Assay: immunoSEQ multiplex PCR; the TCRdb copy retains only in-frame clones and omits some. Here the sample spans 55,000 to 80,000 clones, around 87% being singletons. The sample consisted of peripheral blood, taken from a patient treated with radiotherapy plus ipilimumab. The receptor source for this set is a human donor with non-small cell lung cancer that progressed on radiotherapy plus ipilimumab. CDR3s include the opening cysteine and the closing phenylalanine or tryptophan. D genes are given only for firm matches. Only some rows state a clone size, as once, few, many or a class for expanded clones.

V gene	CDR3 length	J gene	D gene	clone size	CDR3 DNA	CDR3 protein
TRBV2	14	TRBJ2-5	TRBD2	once	TGTGCCAGCAAGGTGGGAGGGCCCCAAGAGACCCAGTACTTC	CASKVGGPQETQYF
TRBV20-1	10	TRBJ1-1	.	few	TGCAGTGTGGGGAACACTGAAGCTTTCTTT	CSVGNTEAFF
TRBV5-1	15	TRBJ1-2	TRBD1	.	TGCGCCAGCGCCGCCCGGGACAGTCTCACCAGGGGCTACACCTTC	CASAARDSLTRGYTF
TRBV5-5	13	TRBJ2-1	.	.	TGTGCCAGCAGCTCGGACTCTCCCAATGAGCAGTTCTTC	CASSSDSPNEQFF
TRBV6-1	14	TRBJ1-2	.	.	TGTGCCAGCAGAGCTGGACAGTTGATCTATGGCTACACCTTC	CASRAGQLIYGYTF
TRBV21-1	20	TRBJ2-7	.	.	TGTGCCAGCAGCAACACCACCGGGACTAGCGGCCCCGCGGGCGGGGACGAGCAGTACTTC	CASSNTTGTSGPAGGDEQYF
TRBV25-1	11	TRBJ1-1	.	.	TGTGCCAGCAGTGATACCACGGGAGCTTTCTTT	CASSDTTGAFF
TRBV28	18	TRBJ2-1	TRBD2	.	TGTGCCAGCAGTTTAATAGGTAGCGGGGGGATCTCCTACAATGAGCAGTTCTTC	CASSLIGSGGISYNEQFF
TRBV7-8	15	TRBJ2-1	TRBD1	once	TGTGCCAGCAGCCGCCAGGACAGGGGTGTTCCTGAGCAGTTCTTC	CASSRQDRGVPEQFF
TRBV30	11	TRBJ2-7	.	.	TGTGCCTGGAGTCGATCCTACGAGCAGTACTTC	CAWSRSYEQYF
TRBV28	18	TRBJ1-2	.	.	TGTGCCAGCAGTTCAGCCTCCCTGTCGGGGCCTCAGATCTATGGCTACACCTTC	CASSSASLSGPQIYGYTF
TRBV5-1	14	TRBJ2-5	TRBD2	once	TGCGCCAGCAGCGTTGGCGGGAGTAGAGAGACCCAGTACTTC	CASSVGGSRETQYF
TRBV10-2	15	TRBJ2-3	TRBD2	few	TGCGCCAGCAGTGAGCAGACTAGCGGGCACAATACGCAGTATTTT	CASSEQTSGHNTQYF
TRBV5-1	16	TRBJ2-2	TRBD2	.	TGCGCCAGCAGCTTGAGCCTAGCGGGAGAGGGCGGGGAGCTGTTTTTT	CASSLSLAGEGGELFF
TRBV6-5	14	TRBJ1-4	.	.	TGTGCCAGCAGGCTGATTCCAACTAATGAAAAACTGTTTTTT	CASRLIPTNEKLFF
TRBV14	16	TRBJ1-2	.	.	TGTGCCAGCAGCCAAGGGTGGGGCGGTTTTGACTATGGCTACACCTTC	CASSQGWGGFDYGYTF
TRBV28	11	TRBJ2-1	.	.	TGTGCCAGCAGTTTGTCCAATGAGCAGTTCTTC	CASSLSNEQFF
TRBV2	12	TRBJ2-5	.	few	TGTGCCAGCAGTGAAGGGCAAGAGACCCAGTACTTC	CASSEGQETQYF
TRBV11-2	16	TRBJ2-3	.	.	TGTGCCAGCAGCTTAGGAGTCATAGGAAGCACAGATACGCAGTATTTT	CASSLGVIGSTDTQYF
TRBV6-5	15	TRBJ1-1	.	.	TGTGCCAGCAGTTATCAGGGACCCGGGGACACTGAAGCTTTCTTT	CASSYQGPGDTEAFF
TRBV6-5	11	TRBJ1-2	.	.	TGTGCCAGCAGGAATAACTATGGCTACACCTTC	CASRNNYGYTF
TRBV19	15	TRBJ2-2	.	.	TGTGCCAGTAGTTCGGCGACGCGGTGGACCGGGGAGCTGTTTTTT	CASSSATRWTGELFF
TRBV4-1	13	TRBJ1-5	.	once	TGCGCCAGCAGCCAAGACATCAATCAGCCCCAGCATTTT	CASSQDINQPQHF
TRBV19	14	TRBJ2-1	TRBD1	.	TGTGCCGCCGGGATGACAGGGGGCTGGAATGAGCAGTTCTTC	CAAGMTGGWNEQFF
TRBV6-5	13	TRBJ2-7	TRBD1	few	TGTGCCAGCAGAATGGACAGGGTGGACGAGCAGTACTTC	CASRMDRVDEQYF
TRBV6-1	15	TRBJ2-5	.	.	TGTGCCAGCAGTGGGGGTGGGGGCAGGGCCCAGACCCAGTACTTC	CASSGGGGRAQTQYF
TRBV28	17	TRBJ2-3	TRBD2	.	TGTGCCAGCAGTTTCTTCAGAATAGCGGGAGTTTCAGATACGCAGTATTTT	CASSFFRIAGVSDTQYF
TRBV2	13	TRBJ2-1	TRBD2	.	TGTGCCACCGGGACTAGCGGAGTCCGGGGGCAGTTCTTC	CATGTSGVRGQFF
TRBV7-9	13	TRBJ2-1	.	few	TGTGCCAGCAGCACAGGCCCCGGGAATGAGCAGTTCTTC	CASSTGPGNEQFF
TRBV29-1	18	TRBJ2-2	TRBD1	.	TGCAGCGTCGAAAGACAGGGTGGTGGGCTAGTTGGCTCCGGGGAGCTGTTTTTT	CSVERQGGGLVGSGELFF
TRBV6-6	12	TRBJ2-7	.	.	TGTGCCAGCAGCAAGACACTTGGCGAGCAGTACTTC	CASSKTLGEQYF
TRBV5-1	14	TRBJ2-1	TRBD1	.	TGCGCCAGCAGCATTGGACAGGGGTACAATGAGCAGTTCTTC	CASSIGQGYNEQFF
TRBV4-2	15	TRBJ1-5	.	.	TGTGCCAGCAGCCAAGACCGGAGGGGCCTTCAGCCCCAGCATTTT	CASSQDRRGLQPQHF
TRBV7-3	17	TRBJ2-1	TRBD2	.	TGTGCCAGCAGCCCGCAGATTTCCAGCGGGAGGTACAATGAGCAGTTCTTC	CASSPQISSGRYNEQFF
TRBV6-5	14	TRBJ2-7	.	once	TGTGCCAGCACCAAGACTAATGGCGGCGACGAGCAGTACTTC	CASTKTNGGDEQYF
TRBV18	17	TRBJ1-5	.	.	TGTGCCAGCTCACCGGGGACGGTCGATTTTTATTATCAGCCCCAGCATTTT	CASSPGTVDFYYQPQHF
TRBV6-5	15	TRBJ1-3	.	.	TGTGCCAGCAGTTACTCGACGGGCTCTGGAAACACCATATATTTT	CASSYSTGSGNTIYF
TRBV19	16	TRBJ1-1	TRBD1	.	TGTGCCAGTAGTATAGTTGGGACAGAATTGAACACTGAAGCTTTCTTT	CASSIVGTELNTEAFF
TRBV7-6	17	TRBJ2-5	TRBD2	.	TGTGCCAGCAGCTTACAACAGGGTAGCGGGAGCTGGGAGACCCAGTACTTC	CASSLQQGSGSWETQYF
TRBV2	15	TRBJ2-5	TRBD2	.	TGTGCCAGCAGTGACGGAACTAGCGGGAAAGAGACCCAGTACTTC	CASSDGTSGKETQYF
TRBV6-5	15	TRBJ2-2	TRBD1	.	TGTGCCAGCAGCCCCGGGACAGGGTACGCCGGGGAGCTGTTTTTT	CASSPGTGYAGELFF
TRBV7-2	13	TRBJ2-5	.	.	TGTGCCAGCAGCCTTCAAAGGGCTGAGACCCAGTACTTC	CASSLQRAETQYF
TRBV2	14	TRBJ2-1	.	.	TGTGCCAGCAGGGCACAGTCACAAGACAATGAGCAGTTCTTC	CASRAQSQDNEQFF
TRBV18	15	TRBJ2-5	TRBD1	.	TGTGCCAGCTCATCCCCGACAGGGGGCTTAGAGACCCAGTACTTC	CASSSPTGGLETQYF
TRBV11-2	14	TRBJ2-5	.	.	TGTGCCAGCAGCTTAGATTCGATCGTGGAGACCCAGTACTTC	CASSLDSIVETQYF
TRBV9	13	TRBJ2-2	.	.	TGTGCCAGCAGCGTAGGGGGGCCCGGGGAGCTGTTTTTT	CASSVGGPGELFF
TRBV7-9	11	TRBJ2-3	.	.	TGTGCCAGCAGCCAACAAGATACGCAGTATTTT	CASSQQDTQYF
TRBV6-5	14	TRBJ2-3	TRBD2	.	TGTGCCAGCCAGAAGCGGGATGGCACAGATACGCAGTATTTT	CASQKRDGTDTQYF
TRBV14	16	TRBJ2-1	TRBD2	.	TGTGCCAGCAGCCAAGGGACTAGCGGAGCCTACAATGAGCAGTTCTTC	CASSQGTSGAYNEQFF
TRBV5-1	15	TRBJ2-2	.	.	TGCGCCAGCAGCTTAGAGGGGAGTAGCACCGGGGAGCTGTTTTTT	CASSLEGSSTGELFF
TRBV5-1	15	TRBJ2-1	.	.	TGCGCCAGCAGCTTGGTTTCGGAGTCCTACAATGAGCAGTTCTTC	CASSLVSESYNEQFF
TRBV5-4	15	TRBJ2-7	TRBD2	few	TGTGCCAGCAGCATAGATAGCGGGAGCCGGAACGAGCAGTACTTC	CASSIDSGSRNEQYF
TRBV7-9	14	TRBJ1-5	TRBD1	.	TGTGCCAGCAGCTCCGGACAGGGAGGTCAGCCCCAGCATTTT	CASSSGQGGQPQHF
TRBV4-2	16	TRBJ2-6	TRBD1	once	TGTGCCAGCAGCCAACGGACAGGGCCCGGGGCCAACGTCCTGACTTTC	CASSQRTGPGANVLTF
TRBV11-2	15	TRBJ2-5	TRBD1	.	TGTGCCAGCAGCACTGATCGGACAGGTAGAGAGACCCAGTACTTC	CASSTDRTGRETQYF
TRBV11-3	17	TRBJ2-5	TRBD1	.	TGTGCCAGCAGCCCGGGCCGGGACAGGGGTGGTCAAGAGACCCAGTACTTC	CASSPGRDRGGQETQYF
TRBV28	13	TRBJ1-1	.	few	TGTGCCAGCAGTTCACATTACAACACTGAAGCTTTCTTT	CASSSHYNTEAFF